The rows below give T cell receptor beta chains drawn from one sample of a study of vaccination and CD4 T cells after COVID-19. No cognate antigen is known for these TCRs. TCRdb ran MiXCR on the PCR reads and lists one entry per CDR3 protein. The sample holds about 14,000 distinct CDR3 sequences, more than 20% seen once. Here the sequenced sample was CD4+ T cells from blood, cultured in vitro, taken after SARS-CoV-2 vaccination. The source of these receptors is a human donor who had recovered from COVID-19. CDR3s include the opening cysteine and the closing phenylalanine or tryptophan. A D gene is named only where the DNA matches it firmly. Clone size appears in some rows only: once, few, many, or a class for an expanded clone.

j_call,clone_size,v_call,d_call,cdr3_nt,cdr3_aa
TRBJ1-1,few,TRBV25-1,TRBD1,TGTGCCAGCAGTGTACGGACAGGGTCCACTGAAGCTTTCTTT,CASSVRTGSTEAFF
TRBJ1-5,few,TRBV20-1,NA,TGCAGTGCTAGAGGGTTGACAAGGGTAATGGCCCAGCATTTT,CSARGLTRVMAQHF
TRBJ2-3,NA,TRBV11-3,NA,TGTGCCAGCAGCTTATCGCAGACCACAGATACGCAGTATTTT,CASSLSQTTDTQYF
TRBJ2-5,NA,TRBV7-2,NA,NA,CASTNQTSMYLCASSTGRQETQYF
TRBJ1-2,NA,TRBV4-1,NA,TGCGCCAGCAGCCAGGACCATGGTCGTAACTATGGCTACACCTTC,CASSQDHGRNYGYTF
TRBJ2-7,NA,TRBV7-2,NA,TGTGCCAGCAGTCTAGGCGGGTTTAGGAGCGAGCAGTACTTC,CASSLGGFRSEQYF
TRBJ1-2,NA,TRBV6-1,NA,TGTGCCAGCAGTGAAAACCAGGGAGGCTACACCTTC,CASSENQGGYTF
TRBJ2-1,NA,TRBV6-1,NA,TGTGCCAGCACCATATCCGACGGTACCTACAATGAGCAGTTCTTC,CASTISDGTYNEQFF
TRBJ2-2,NA,TRBV28,NA,TGTGCCAGCACTGTGGCAATGCGTAGAAAAACCGGGGAGCTGTTTTTT,CASTVAMRRKTGELFF
TRBJ2-2,NA,TRBV6-2/TRBV6-3,TRBD1,TGTGCCAGCACTCCGACAGGGTTCCGTACCCGCACCGGGGAGCTGTTTTTT,CASTPTGFRTRTGELFF
TRBJ1-2,few,TRBV7-3,TRBD1,TGTGCCAGCAGCTTAAACGGACAGGGGAGTGATGGCTACACCTTC,CASSLNGQGSDGYTF
TRBJ2-7,NA,TRBV16,NA,TGTGCCAGCACCGCTCCAAGGGTGGGTCGCCGGGACGAGCAGTACTTC,CASTAPRVGRRDEQYF
TRBJ2-3,NA,TRBV6-2/TRBV6-3,TRBD2,TGTGCCAGCAGACAGAGCGGGGTGGGGACAGATACGCAGTATTTT,CASRQSGVGTDTQYF